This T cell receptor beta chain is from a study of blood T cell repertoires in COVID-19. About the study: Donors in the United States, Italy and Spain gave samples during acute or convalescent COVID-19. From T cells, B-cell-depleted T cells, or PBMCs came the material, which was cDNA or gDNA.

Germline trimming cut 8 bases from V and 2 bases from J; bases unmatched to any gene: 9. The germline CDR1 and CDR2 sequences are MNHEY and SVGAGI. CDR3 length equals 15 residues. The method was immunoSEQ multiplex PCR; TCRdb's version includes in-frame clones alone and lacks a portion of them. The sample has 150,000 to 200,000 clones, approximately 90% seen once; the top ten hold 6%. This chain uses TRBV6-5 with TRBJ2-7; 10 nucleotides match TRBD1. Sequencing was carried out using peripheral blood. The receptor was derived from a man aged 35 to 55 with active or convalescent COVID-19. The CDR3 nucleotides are TGTGCCAGCTCTGTCCGGGACAGGGGTACCTACGAGCAGTACTTC. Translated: CASSVRDRGTYEQYF.